Each of the 23 T cell receptor beta chains below was sequenced from the same sample in a study of shared clonotypes between healthy human individuals. TCRdb's copy holds only in-frame clones and misses some; the assay was immunoSEQ multiplex PCR. This sample carries some 2,400,000 clones, about 94% of them seen once, and the ten largest clones take roughly 0.13%. Material for sequencing was naive CD4+ T cells sorted from blood. Subset: CD45RA+ positively selected. These receptor sequences come from a man aged 18 to 35 in good health.

The chain carries TRBV5-1 and TRBJ2-5; D is possibly TRBD1 (5 bases). The CDR3 covers 14 residues. V dropped 1 base and J dropped 5 bases, with 12 bases sitting between them. Germline CDR1 reads SGHRS; CDR2 reads YFSETQ. The CDR3 DNA follows: TGCGCCAGCAGCTTGACACCGCAGGGTGAGACCCAGTACTTC. As protein: CASSLTPQGETQYF.

The CDR3: CASSPPAETQYF. The CDR3 DNA sequence: TGTGCCAGCAGCCCCCCAGCCGAGACCCAGTACTTC. This chain links TRBV7-9 with TRBJ2-5; D is unclear. Germline loops: CDR1 SEHNR, CDR2 FQNEAQ (reference sequence). The CDR3 is 12 residues long. V lost 5 bases, J lost 5 bases, and 9 bases lay in between.

The gene calls are TRBV30 and TRBJ2-7, with 9 bases identical to TRBD2. CDR3 length: 15 residues. V lost 6 bases and J lost 2; bases outside the gene matches: 11. Germline values: CDR1 GTSNPN, CDR2 SVGIG (reference sequence). CDR3: CACRDPSGITYEQYF. CDR3 DNA: TGTGCCTGCCGGGATCCTAGCGGGATCACCTACGAGCAGTACTTC.

The chain is built from TRBV28 and TRBJ2-5, with D uncertain. Per germline, CDR1 MDHEN and CDR2 SYDVKM. Trimming pared 2 bases from V and 1 base from J, leaving 5 bases between. This CDR3 has 13 residues. In nucleotides, the CDR3 is TGTGCCAGCAGTTTAGGCAGCCAAGAGACCCAGTACTTC. Encoded protein: CASSLGSQETQYF.

This chain uses TRBV11-2 with TRBJ2-7; TRBD1 is a possible D gene (5 bases). The germline V and J ends were trimmed by 5 bases and 0 bases, with 14 bases remaining between them. The CDR3 has 15 residues. Germline assignment: CDR1 SGHAT and CDR2 FQNNGV. CDR3 loop: CASSQGQLSSYEQYF. For the CDR3, the DNA is TGTGCCAGCAGCCAAGGACAATTAAGCTCCTACGAGCAGTACTTC.

Remarks on this clone: Other DNA sequences from this sample encode an identical CDR3 as well. The CDR3 DNA reads TGCAGCGTTGGAGTGGGGGAGACCCAGTACTTC. It yields the protein CSVGVGETQYF. V is TRBV29-1 and J is TRBJ2-5; no reliable D call. CDR1 and CDR2 from the germline V gene are SQVTM and ANQGSEA. This CDR3 has 11 amino acids. V lost 4 bases and J 5 bases, leaving 8 bases between the germline ends. Based on the CDR3 plus reference TRBV29-1 and TRBJ2-5, the full variable domain is SAVISQKPSRDICQRGTSLTIQCQVDSQVTMMFWYRQQPGQSLTLIATANQGSEATYESGFVIDKFPISRPNLTFSTLTVSNMSPEDSSIYLCSVGVGETQYFGPGTRLLVL.

The chain uses TRBV10-3 and TRBJ2-4; weak D call: TRBD2 (5 bases). Trimming pared 0 bases from V and 9 bases from J, leaving 15 bases between. The CDR3 loop spans 15 amino acids. Germline CDR1 ENHRY, CDR2 SYGVKD. DNA of the CDR3: TGTGCCATCAGTGAGTCGGAAGTCGTGGGGAGCATTCAGTACTTC. Residues: CAISESEVVGSIQYF.

The chain employs TRBV6-1 and TRBJ2-3; 8 bases are a match to TRBD2. V dropped 0 bases and J dropped 8; count of bases not matched to a gene: 16. The CDR3 covers 18 residues. Germline-derived CDR1 and CDR2 are MNHNS and SASEGT. Here the CDR3 DNA reads TGTGCCAGCAGTGAAGCGCCCACCAGCGGGAGTAAGTTGGGTACGCAGTATTTT. Its protein is CASSEAPTSGSKLGTQYF.

The chain uses TRBV19 and TRBJ2-1; TRBD2 matches at 11 bases. Germline V lookup: CDR1 LNHDA, CDR2 SQIVND (reference sequence). V was pared by 7 bases and J by 3 bases, with 2 bases of the junction left unmatched. This CDR3 has 14 amino acids. CDR3 region: CASTGLAGYNEQFF. Written as DNA, the CDR3 is TGTGCCAGTACCGGACTAGCGGGCTACAATGAGCAGTTCTTC.

The chain is built from TRBV5-1 and TRBJ1-4, with a tentative D call TRBD1 (6 bases). V lost 4 bases to trimming and J lost 5 bases, with 12 bases between them. The CDR3 is 14 amino acids. CDR1 and CDR2 (germline): SGHRS, YFSETQ. CDR3: CASSGSGTNEKLFF. The DNA for the CDR3 is TGCGCCAGCAGCGGCAGCGGGACAAATGAAAAACTGTTTTTT.

The rearrangement uses TRBV28 and TRBJ2-7; D is possibly TRBD1 or TRBD2 (5 bases each). Trimming cost V 6 bases and J 0 bases, with 15 bases left between them. The CDR3 is 15 amino acids. Germline V gene sequence: CDR1 MDHEN, CDR2 SYDVKM. As DNA, the CDR3 is TGTGCCAGCAGGAGCCGGGACGGGGCCTCCTACGAGCAGTACTTC. Its translation: CASRSRDGASYEQYF.

This clone appeared once. The CDR3 here is CSVAPGSGELFF. The DNA of the CDR3 is TGCAGCGTCGCACCAGGGTCAGGGGAGCTGTTTTTT. V usage is TRBV29-1 and J usage is TRBJ2-2, with TRBD1 as a possible D gene (5 bases). V lost 6 bases to trimming and J lost 8 bases, with 13 bases between them. CDR1 and CDR2 (germline): SQVTM, ANQGSEA. The CDR3 is made up of 12 amino acids.

This clone appeared once. Other nucleotide sequences from this sample produce the same CDR3. The gene calls are TRBV7-2 and TRBJ2-5, with no clear D. The CDR3 covers 13 residues. Trimming took 1 base from V and 5 from J, leaving 8 bases between them. Germline-derived CDR1 and CDR2 are SGHTA and FQGNSA. CDR3 residues: CASSLGAAETQYF. Written as DNA, the CDR3 is TGTGCCAGCAGCTTAGGCGCGGCGGAGACCCAGTACTTC.

The rearrangement uses TRBV6-6 and TRBJ1-1; no reliable D call. Germline values: CDR1 MNHNY, CDR2 SVGAGI (reference sequence). With 4 bases removed from V and 6 bases from J, the gap between germline ends came to 6 bases. The CDR3 totals 11 residues. The CDR3 nucleotides read TGTGCCAGCAGTTTCCGCTCTGAAGCTTTCTTT. Its translation is CASSFRSEAFF.

V and J are TRBV19 and TRBJ1-6; weak D call: TRBD1 (6 bases). The germline V gene encodes CDR1 LNHDA and CDR2 SQIVND (reference sequence). Trimming took 3 bases from V and 6 from J, leaving 12 bases between them. This CDR3 has 15 residues. CDR3 region: CASSMAGVGNSPLHF. CDR3 bases: TGTGCCAGTAGTATGGCAGGGGTTGGTAATTCACCCCTCCACTTT. Filled out from reference TRBV19 and TRBJ1-6, the complete variable domain reads DGGITQSPKYLFRKEGQNVTLSCEQNLNHDAMYWYRQDPGQGLRLIYYSQIVNDFQKGDIAEGYSVSREKKESFPLTVTSAQKNPTAFYLCASSMAGVGNSPLHFGNGTRLTVT.

This chain uses TRBV19 with TRBJ1-1; TRBD1 is a possible D gene (5 bases). CDR3 size: 14 residues. CDR1 and CDR2 (germline): LNHDA, SQIVND (reference sequence). V lost 5 bases to trimming and J lost 6 bases, with 16 bases between them. The CDR3 loop is CASSVQLQGSEAFF. The DNA for the CDR3 is TGTGCCAGTAGTGTGCAGCTGCAGGGATCTGAAGCTTTCTTT.

The chain recombines TRBV11-2 with TRBJ2-7; D tentatively fits TRBD1 or TRBD2 (5 bases each). The CDR3 spans 16 residues. V lost 5 bases and J lost 0, with 17 bases in between. CDR1 SGHAT and CDR2 FQNNGV come from the germline V gene. CDR3 region: CASSPGDGPISYEQYF. DNA for the CDR3: TGTGCCAGCAGCCCTGGGGACGGACCGATCTCCTACGAGCAGTACTTC.

This chain connects TRBV19 to TRBJ1-1, with D perhaps TRBD1 (5 bases). V lost 5 bases, J lost 0 bases, and 7 bases lay in between. In germline, CDR1 is LNHDA, CDR2 SQIVND (reference sequence). The CDR3 is made up of 13 amino acids. Here the CDR3 reads CASSADMNTEAFF. The CDR3 nucleotides are TGTGCCAGTAGTGCGGACATGAACACTGAAGCTTTCTTT.

V and J are TRBV6-5 and TRBJ2-7; a possible D gene is TRBD2 (5 bases). This CDR3 is 14 amino acids long. Trimming took 4 bases from V and 5 from J, leaving 15 bases between them. Per germline, CDR1 MNHEY and CDR2 SVGAGI. In nucleotides, the CDR3 is TGTGCCAGCAGTTCCCTCCGGGCGGGCGACGAGCAGTACTTC. This codes for CASSSLRAGDEQYF.

The V and J genes are TRBV7-3 and TRBJ1-1; unclear D gene. Trimming removed 1 base at V and 0 bases at J, with 3 bases between. From germline, CDR1 is SGHTA and CDR2 FQGTGA. This CDR3 has 13 amino acids. The CDR3: CASSLMVNTEAFF. CDR3 coding DNA: TGTGCCAGCAGCTTAATGGTGAACACTGAAGCTTTCTTT. The full variable domain, in which reference TRBV7-3 and TRBJ1-1 provide the parts outside the CDR3, is GAGVSQTPSNKVTEKGKYVELRCDPISGHTALYWYRQSLGQGPEFLIYFQGTGAADDSGLPNDRFFAVRPEGSVSTLKIQRTERGDSAVYLCASSLMVNTEAFFGQGTRLTVV.

The rearrangement joins TRBV27 to TRBJ2-6, with 7 positions matching TRBD2. With V trimmed by 3 bases and J by 0 bases, 5 bases remained unmatched. The germline CDR1 and CDR2 sequences are MNHEY and SMNVEV (reference sequence). CDR3 size: 17 residues. The CDR3 DNA reads as TGTGCCAGCAGTTTCCAGCGGGGAGTCTCTGGGGCCAACGTCCTGACTTTC. The encoded protein is CASSFQRGVSGANVLTF.

The V call is TRBV11-2, the J call TRBJ2-1; 7 positions match TRBD2. Trimming at V came to 5 bases and at J to 4 bases, leaving 8 bases not matched to a gene. The germline V gene encodes CDR1 SGHAT and CDR2 FQNNGV. This CDR3 is built from 15 residues. CDR3 DNA: TGTGCCAGCAGCCAGTCCCCTAGCGGATACAATGAGCAGTTCTTC. Translation: CASSQSPSGYNEQFF.

The chain combines TRBV6-1 with TRBJ1-3; weak D call: TRBD1 (6 bases). Germline assignment: CDR1 MNHNS and CDR2 SASEGT. This CDR3 contains 16 residues. Trimming took off 3 bases at V and 0 bases at J, with 12 bases between the two ends. The CDR3 region is CASSEGYRASGNTIYF. DNA of the CDR3: TGTGCCAGCAGTGAGGGATACAGGGCCTCTGGAAACACCATATATTTT.